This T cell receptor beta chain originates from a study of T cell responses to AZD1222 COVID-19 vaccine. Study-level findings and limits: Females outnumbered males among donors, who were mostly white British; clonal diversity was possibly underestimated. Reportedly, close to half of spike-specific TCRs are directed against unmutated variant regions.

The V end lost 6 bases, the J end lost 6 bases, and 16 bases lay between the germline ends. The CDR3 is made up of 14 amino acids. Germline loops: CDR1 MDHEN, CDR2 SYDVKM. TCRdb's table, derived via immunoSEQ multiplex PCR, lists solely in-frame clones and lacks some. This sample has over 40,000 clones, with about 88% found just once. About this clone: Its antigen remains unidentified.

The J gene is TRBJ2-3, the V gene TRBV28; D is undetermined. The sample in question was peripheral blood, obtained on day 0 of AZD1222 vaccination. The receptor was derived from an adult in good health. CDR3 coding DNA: TGTGCCAGCAGACCCCCTACGCAATACGATACGCAGTATTTT. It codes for CASRPPTQYDTQYF.